These 26 T cell receptor beta chains originate from one sample sequenced in a study of cytomegalovirus exposure and HLA in healthy donors. The PCR ran on 60 Vbeta and 13 Jbeta primers. Libraries were prepared by immunoSEQ multiplex PCR; TCRdb keeps only in-frame clonotypes and omits some of them. The sample includes about 140,000 clones, approximately 71% seen only once; the top ten take around 3.4%. The specimen sequenced was PBMCs. Receptor source: a man aged 35 to 55 in good health and CMV-seronegative.

The chain uses TRBV11-2 and TRBJ2-5; the match to TRBD1 covers 8 bases. Germline CDR1 is SGHAT and CDR2 is FQNNGV. V trimming: 11 bases; J trimming: 7 bases; junction bases outside the gene matches: 18. The CDR3 extends over 15 amino acids. CDR3 sequence reads: CAADRKDREGGTQYF. CDR3 in DNA: TGTGCCGCCGATCGAAAGGACAGGGAAGGAGGGACCCAGTACTTC. The variable domain in full, completed from reference TRBV11-2 and TRBJ2-5, reads EAGVAQSPRYKIIEKRQSVAFWCNPISGHATLYWYQQILGQGPKLLIQFQNNGVVDDSQLPKDRFSAERLKGVDSTLKIQPAKLEDSAVYLCAADRKDREGGTQYFGPGTRLLVL.

V and J are TRBV5-1 and TRBJ2-7; D remains unclear. This CDR3 has 15 residues. CDR1 and CDR2 (germline): SGHRS, YFSETQ. V lost 0 bases and J 5 bases, leaving 15 bases between the germline ends. The CDR3 here is CASSLEAGSVDEQYF. The CDR3 DNA follows: TGCGCCAGCAGCTTGGAGGCAGGTAGTGTAGACGAGCAGTACTTC.

This clone has more than one count but fewer than ten. CDR3 region: CASSLQGAAEAFF. In DNA, the CDR3 is TGTGCCAGCAGCCTACAGGGGGCGGCTGAAGCTTTCTTT. The gene calls are TRBV4-2 and TRBJ1-1, with 9 bases aligning to TRBD1. CDR1 is LGHNA and CDR2 is YNFKEQ in the germline V gene. V lost 4 bases to trimming and J lost 6 bases; unmatched junction nucleotides: 3. This CDR3 region has 13 residues.

The chain carries TRBV10-3 and TRBJ1-5; D ambiguous. V lost 5 bases, J lost 0 bases, and 5 bases lay in between. From germline, CDR1 is ENHRY and CDR2 SYGVKD. CDR3 length: 13 amino acids. CDR3 sequence: CAISPYSNQPQHF. The DNA of the CDR3 is TGTGCCATCAGTCCTTATAGCAATCAGCCCCAGCATTTT.

The V call is TRBV7-9, the J call TRBJ2-7; tentative D call: TRBD2 (5 bases). The CDR3 consists of 13 residues. The V end lost 1 base, the J end lost 5 bases, and 9 bases lay between the germline ends. Germline CDR1 SEHNR, CDR2 FQNEAQ (reference sequence). The DNA for the CDR3 is TGTGCCAGCAGCTTAGGGGAGTACAACGAGCAGTACTTC. Its protein product is CASSLGEYNEQYF.

V gene TRBV4-1 combines with J gene TRBJ2-1; weak D call: TRBD1 (8 bases). Trimming stripped 6 bases from V and 8 bases from J, with 20 bases between. The germline gives CDR1 MGHRA, CDR2 YSYEKL. This CDR3 comprises 15 residues. CDR3 sequence (DNA): TGCGCCAGCAGTCTCTACAGGGGGGAGGGGGATGAGCAGTTCTTC. This codes for CASSLYRGEGDEQFF.

The sample holds a few counts of this clone. The chain has TRBV2 and TRBJ1-1; a weak D match, TRBD1 (6 bases). This CDR3 region has 13 residues. Germline V gene sequence: CDR1 SNHLY, CDR2 FYNNEI. Trimming pared 6 bases from V and 4 bases from J, leaving 12 bases between. In nucleotides, the CDR3 is TGTGCCAGCAGACAGGGATTCGGCACTGAAGCTTTCTTT. Translation: CASRQGFGTEAFF. Drawing the rest from reference TRBV2 and TRBJ1-1, the complete variable domain is EPEVTQTPSHQVTQMGQEVILRCVPISNHLYFYWYRQILGQKVEFLVSFYNNEISEKSEIFDDQFSVERPDGSNFTLKIRSTKLEDSAMYFCASRQGFGTEAFFGQGTRLTVV.

CDR3 nucleotides: TGTGCCAGCAGTTACACGGGGGCCAAAAACATTCAGTACTTC. The encoded protein is CASSYTGAKNIQYF. V gene TRBV6-5 combines with J gene TRBJ2-4, with a possible D match to TRBD2 (5 bases). CDR3 size: 14 residues. V was clipped by 2 bases and J by 1 base, with 6 bases between them. Germline CDR1 and CDR2: MNHEY and SVGAGI.

There are a few counts of this clone. V usage is TRBV6-5 and J usage is TRBJ1-2, with 8 bases fitting TRBD1. Germline V gene lookup returns CDR1 MNHEY and CDR2 SVGAGI. This CDR3 contains 14 residues. V lost 6 bases to trimming and J lost 1 base; unmatched junction nucleotides: 4. CDR3 amino acids: CASRTGENNYGYTF. The CDR3 DNA sequence: TGTGCCAGCAGGACAGGGGAGAATAACTATGGCTACACCTTC.

This rearrangement joins TRBV7-9 to TRBJ1-4; 8 bases match TRBD1. Germline V gene lookup returns CDR1 SEHNR and CDR2 FQNEAQ (reference sequence). This CDR3 is 16 amino acids long. J was trimmed by 10 bases and V by 3 bases; bases with no gene match: 13. The CDR3 spells CASSFQSNRDRGKLFF. The CDR3 DNA follows: TGTGCCAGCAGCTTTCAATCGAACCGAGACAGGGGAAAACTGTTTTTT.

The chain combines TRBV4-1 with TRBJ2-1; D is unresolved. The germline CDR1 and CDR2 sequences are MGHRA and YSYEKL. This CDR3 comprises 19 residues. The V end was cut by 1 base, the J end by 4 bases, with 23 bases between. The CDR3 coding sequence is TGCGCCAGCAGCCAAGGGCACGTGGCTGGCCGACTGGTATACAATGAGCAGTTCTTC. It yields the protein CASSQGHVAGRLVYNEQFF.

This clone was counted a few times. The chain couples TRBV28 to TRBJ1-5; 7 positions match TRBD1. Germline CDR1 is MDHEN and CDR2 is SYDVKM. CDR3 length equals 15 residues. V lost 6 bases, J lost 3 bases, and 8 bases stayed unmatched. The CDR3 loop reads CASRVPRGHNQPQHF. In nucleotides, the CDR3 is TGTGCCAGCAGAGTCCCGAGGGGGCACAATCAGCCCCAGCATTTT.

The J gene is TRBJ1-1, the V gene TRBV10-3; D gene uncertain. The V and J ends lost 4 bases and 1 base respectively, with 10 bases between them. The CDR3 covers 14 residues. CDR1 ENHRY and CDR2 SYGVKD come from the germline V gene. Here the CDR3 reads CAISVGSRNTEAFF. CDR3 DNA sequence: TGTGCCATCAGTGTGGGCAGCCGGAACACTGAAGCTTTCTTT.

The J gene is TRBJ1-2, the V gene TRBV6-5, with 9 bases that match TRBD1. The germline V gene encodes CDR1 MNHEY and CDR2 SVGAGI. V gave up 0 bases and J gave up 7 bases; unmatched junction bases: 6. The CDR3 covers 15 residues. The CDR3 spells CASSYSVQGAGGYTF. The CDR3 DNA reads TGTGCCAGCAGTTACTCGGTACAGGGGGCAGGTGGCTACACCTTC.

This chain links TRBV10-2 with TRBJ1-2; possible D gene TRBD1, 5 bases. CDR3 size: 16 residues. V dropped 0 bases and J dropped 2 bases, with 13 bases sitting between them. CDR1 and CDR2 from the germline V gene are WSHSY and SAAADI. The CDR3 spells CASSESRQGWNYGYTF. The CDR3 DNA reads TGCGCCAGCAGTGAGTCGAGGCAGGGCTGGAACTATGGCTACACCTTC.

The chain employs TRBV19 and TRBJ2-1, with 9 bases aligning to TRBD2. This CDR3 has 16 residues. CDR1 LNHDA and CDR2 SQIVND come from the germline V gene (reference sequence). Unmatched junction bases numbered 5, after V lost 2 bases and J lost 3 bases. In nucleotides, the CDR3 is TGTGCCAGTAGTATAACTGGACTAGCGAGCTACAATGAGCAGTTCTTC. It is translated as CASSITGLASYNEQFF.

The J gene is TRBJ1-1, the V gene TRBV6-1, with 7 bases matching TRBD1. The ends lost 0 bases at V and 1 base at J; junction bases unmatched: 5. CDR1 and CDR2 from the germline V gene are MNHNS and SASEGT. The length of the CDR3 is 16 residues. The CDR3 bases are TGTGCCAGCAGTGAAGCGCTTCGACAGGGGAACACTGAAGCTTTCTTT. Its protein product is CASSEALRQGNTEAFF.

V and J are TRBV5-1 and TRBJ2-5, with 10 bases lining up with TRBD2. This CDR3 is 16 amino acids long. Germline trimming cut 0 bases from V and 0 bases from J; bases unmatched to any gene: 2. From germline, CDR1 is SGHRS and CDR2 YFSETQ. CDR3 protein: CASSLGSGGYQETQYF. CDR3 bases: TGCGCCAGCAGCTTGGGTAGCGGGGGGTACCAAGAGACCCAGTACTTC.

This sequence joins TRBV7-9 and TRBJ2-3; D possibly corresponds to TRBD2 (5 bases). Trimming shortened V by 4 bases and J by 6 bases, and 11 bases separated the two germline ends. Germline V CDR1 and CDR2: SEHNR, FQNEAQ (reference sequence). The CDR3 contains 13 residues. In nucleotides, the CDR3 is TGTGCCAGCAGCTCCCTGACTACCGATACGCAGTATTTT. Protein sequence: CASSSLTTDTQYF. Complete variable domain (other parts from reference TRBV7-9 and TRBJ2-3): DTGVSQNPRHKITKRGQNVTFRCDPISEHNRLYWYRQTLGQGPEFLTYFQNEAQLEKSRLLSDRFSAERPKGSFSTLEIQRTEQGDSAMYLCASSSLTTDTQYFGPGTRLTVL.

This clone was recorded a few times. This sequence joins TRBV6-1 and TRBJ2-2; D remains ambiguous. The CDR3 has 12 amino acids. Germline V gene lookup returns CDR1 MNHNS and CDR2 SASEGT. V lost 6 bases and J 1 base, leaving 3 bases between the germline ends. The CDR3 region has the DNA TGTGCCAGCAGGAGGAACACCGGGGAGCTGTTTTTT. Its protein is CASRRNTGELFF.

V gene TRBV7-6 combines with J gene TRBJ1-3; D is undetermined. The length of the CDR3 is 14 residues. V gave up 5 bases and J gave up 4 bases, with 12 bases separating them. CDR1 SGHVS and CDR2 FNYEAQ come from the germline V gene. CDR3 sequence: CASSPLFLGNTIYF. Written as DNA, the CDR3 is TGTGCCAGCAGCCCCCTATTTCTGGGAAACACCATATATTTT.

The chain joins TRBV5-1 to TRBJ1-1; D possibly corresponds to TRBD1 (5 bases). Trimming pared 4 bases from V and 0 bases from J, leaving 16 bases between. The CDR3 consists of 16 residues. Germline CDR1 reads SGHRS; CDR2 reads YFSETQ. For the CDR3, the DNA is TGCGCCAGCAGCGTCTTAGGGGCTTCACTGAACACTGAAGCTTTCTTT. It specifies CASSVLGASLNTEAFF.

The rearrangement uses TRBV30 and TRBJ2-1; D possibly corresponds to TRBD1 (6 bases). Germline CDR1 and CDR2: GTSNPN and SVGIG (reference sequence). This CDR3 spans 13 amino acids. V shed 0 bases and J shed 4 bases, with 7 bases lying between them. The CDR3 DNA follows: TGTGCCTGGAGTGTACAGGGTTACAATGAGCAGTTCTTC. Amino acids: CAWSVQGYNEQFF.

The chain carries TRBV2 and TRBJ1-2, with D unclear. Trimming took 7 bases from V and 8 from J, leaving 23 bases between them. Germline V gene data show CDR1 as SNHLY and CDR2 as FYNNEI. The length of the CDR3 is 15 residues. The CDR3 sequence is CASTRDSRPGSGYTF. The CDR3 DNA follows: TGTGCCAGCACCCGCGACTCAAGACCGGGATCAGGCTACACCTTC.

Here the CDR3 DNA reads TGCGCCAGCAGCAACTTAGCGGGCGCCTCCTACGAGCAGTACTTC. It encodes CASSNLAGASYEQYF. This chain links TRBV5-1 with TRBJ2-7; 7 positions agree with TRBD2. Unmatched junction bases numbered 7, after V lost 4 bases and J lost 0 bases. This CDR3 is 15 amino acids long. The germline V gene encodes CDR1 SGHRS and CDR2 YFSETQ. Looking up the rest from reference TRBV5-1 and TRBJ2-7 gives the full variable domain: KAGVTQTPRYLIKTRGQQVTLSCSPISGHRSVSWYQQTPGQGLQFLFEYFSETQRNKGNFPGRFSGRQFSNSRSEMNVSTLELGDSALYLCASSNLAGASYEQYFGPGTRLTVT.

The chain links TRBV6-1 to TRBJ2-7, with TRBD1 as a possible D gene (6 bases). V was shortened by 6 bases and J by 3 bases, with 15 bases between the two germline ends. The CDR3 sequence is 14 residues long. Germline loops: CDR1 MNHNS, CDR2 SASEGT. The CDR3 loop reads CASSQAGDIYEQYF. The CDR3 nucleotides read TGTGCCAGCAGCCAGGCCGGGGACATCTACGAGCAGTACTTC.